The T cell receptor beta chain under discussion was sequenced for a study of T cell responses to AZD1222 COVID-19 vaccine. Study at large: Doses given second, at about 4 or about 12 weeks, were pooled.

Findings of the study overall: Increased Spike-specific TCR breadth and depth were observed after two AZD1222 doses. At baseline, seropositivity was found in only a handful of AZD1222 recipients. A mostly white British donor set with more females was recruited, and clonal diversity was possibly underestimated.

CDR1 is SGHTA and CDR2 is FQGTGA in the germline V gene. This CDR3 is 14 amino acids long. Trimming stripped 4 bases from V and 9 bases from J, with 16 bases between. This clone showed up just a few times. Its target is unknown. Generated by immunoSEQ multiplex PCR, the TCRdb table keeps only in-frame clones and is missing some. The top ten clones hold more than 0.4% of a sample with about 180,000 clones, 88% of them seen once. The TCR was taken from an adult in good health. Specimen: peripheral blood, collected on day 0 of AZD1222 vaccination. The rearrangement links TRBV7-3 to TRBJ2-1; either TRBD1 or TRBD2 may fit D (7 bases each). The CDR3 DNA reads as TGTGCCAGCAGCTCCGGACTAGGGGACAGTGAGCAGTTCTTC. Its protein product is CASSSGLGDSEQFF.